The present entry profiles one T cell receptor (beta chain) with its context. The antigen remains unidentified. TCRdb keeps only in-frame clones here, not all; method: immunoSEQ multiplex PCR. The sample consists of under 200,000 clones, 80% to 95% of them appearing once. These data are taken from a study of shared clonotypes between healthy human individuals. Broader study findings: Shared across a few donors were around 5% of the naive CD4 clonotypes.

The V end was cut by 10 bases, the J end by 4 bases, with 13 bases between. Germline lookup yields CDR1 ENHRY and CDR2 SYGVKD. There are 12 residues in the CDR3. The source of this sequence is a woman aged 30 to 39 in good health. The V call is TRBV10-3, the J call TRBJ1-1; D uncertain. Sequenced sample: naive CD4+ T cells sorted from blood. Subset reported: CD45RA+ positively selected. The chain's CDR3 is CATAKTGTEAFF. In DNA form, the CDR3 reads TGTGCCACAGCCAAGACGGGCACTGAAGCTTTCTTT.